This TCR beta chain appears in the sequencing data of a study of blood T cell repertoires in COVID-19. Sequencing used immunoSEQ multiplex PCR; TCRdb keeps in-frame clones, though not all of them. In the table there are a few hundred thousand clones, roughly nine tenths of which are singletons. With 3 bases removed from V and 0 bases from J, the gap between germline ends came to 7 bases. Germline CDR1 is WNHNN and CDR2 is SYGVQD (reference sequence). CDR3 length: 14 amino acids. This sequence originates from a woman aged 55-70 years who had recovered from COVID-19. The chain carries TRBV10-1 and TRBJ2-3, with D unclear. Material for sequencing was PBMCs or T cells enriched from blood (not recorded which). The CDR3 region has the DNA TGCGCCAGCAGTGACGGTCCGAGCACAGATACGCAGTATTTT. Protein product: CASSDGPSTDTQYF.